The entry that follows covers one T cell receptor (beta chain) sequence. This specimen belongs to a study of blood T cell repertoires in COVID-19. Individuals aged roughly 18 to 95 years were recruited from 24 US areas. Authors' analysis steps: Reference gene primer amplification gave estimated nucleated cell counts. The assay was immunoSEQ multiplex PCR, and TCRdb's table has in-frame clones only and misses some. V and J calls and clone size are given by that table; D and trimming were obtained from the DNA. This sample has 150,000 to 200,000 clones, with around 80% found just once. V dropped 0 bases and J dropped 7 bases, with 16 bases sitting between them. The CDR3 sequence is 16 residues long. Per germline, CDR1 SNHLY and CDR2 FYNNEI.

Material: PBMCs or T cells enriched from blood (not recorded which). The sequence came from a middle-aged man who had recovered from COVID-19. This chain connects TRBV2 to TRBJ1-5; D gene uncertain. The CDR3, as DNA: TGTGCCAGCAGTGAAGCGCTCGGGGATACTAAACAGCCCCAGCATTTT. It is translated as CASSEALGDTKQPQHF.